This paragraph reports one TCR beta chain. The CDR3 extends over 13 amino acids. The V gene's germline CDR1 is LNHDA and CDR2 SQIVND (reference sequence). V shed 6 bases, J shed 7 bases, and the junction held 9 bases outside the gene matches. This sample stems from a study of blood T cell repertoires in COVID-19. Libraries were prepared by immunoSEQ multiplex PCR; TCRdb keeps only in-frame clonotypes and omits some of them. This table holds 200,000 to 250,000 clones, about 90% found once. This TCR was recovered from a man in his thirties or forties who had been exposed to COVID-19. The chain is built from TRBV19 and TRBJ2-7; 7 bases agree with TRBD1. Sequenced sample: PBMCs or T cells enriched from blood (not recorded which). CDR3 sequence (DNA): TGTGCCAGTAGCAGTATCGACAGGGATGAGCAGTACTTC. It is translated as CASSSIDRDEQYF.